This T cell receptor beta chain derives from a study of shared clonotypes between healthy human individuals. The V gene lost 9 bases and the J gene lost 0 bases, with 11 bases spanning the gap. The CDR3 runs to 14 residues. CDR1 is LNHDA, CDR2 SQIVND, per germline (reference sequence). Study-wide points: Only blood underwent sampling, and tissue repertoires likely differ.

The data were produced by immunoSEQ multiplex PCR, yet TCRdb's version contains in-frame clones alone and is incomplete. The sample lists approximately 640,000 clones, 60% to 80% occurring once. Turning to this clone: As yet, its antigen is unknown.

The sample taken for sequencing was memory CD4+ T cells sorted from blood. Subset meaning: CD45RA-negative fraction. The receptor was derived from a woman in her twenties or thirties in good health. The V and J genes are TRBV19 and TRBJ2-2; no clear D gene. CDR3 bases: TGTGCCAGCACAGAGTGGTCGAACACCGGGGAGCTGTTTTTT. As protein: CASTEWSNTGELFF.